This T cell receptor (beta chain) was recovered during a study of technical replicates of blood from a few donors. Per germline, CDR1 LNHDA and CDR2 SQIVND (reference sequence). Trimming removed 4 bases from V and 8 bases from J; junction bases left unmatched: 13. The CDR3 spans 16 residues. TCRdb's copy holds only in-frame clones and misses some; the assay was immunoSEQ multiplex PCR. Of some 80,000 clones listed, 95% are singletons. The J gene is TRBJ2-4, the V gene TRBV19; 8 positions match TRBD2. This clonotype was sampled from a human donor in good health. What was sequenced was T cells isolated from PBMCs. This CDR3 reads CASSTGRGLVEHIQYF. CDR3 nucleotide sequence: TGTGCCAGTAGTACAGGCCGGGGACTAGTTGAGCACATTCAGTACTTC.